This TCR beta chain is drawn from a study of blood T cell repertoires in COVID-19. At the level of the study: PBMCs, B-cell-depleted T cells, or T cells were the source of the cDNA or gDNA that made up the material.

Sequenced by immunoSEQ multiplex PCR; TCRdb stores in-frame clones only, minus some. The table includes approximately 220,000 clones, about 87% detected once. J was trimmed by 6 bases and V by 10 bases; bases with no gene match: 8. Germline V gives CDR1 ENHRY, CDR2 SYGVKD. This CDR3 is 13 amino acids long. The receptor's source is a woman aged 25 to 39 with acute COVID-19. What was sequenced was PBMCs or T cells enriched from blood (not recorded which). The chain carries TRBV10-3 and TRBJ1-5, with 8 bases identical to TRBD1. This chain's CDR3 is CATMDREGQPQHF. In DNA, the CDR3 is TGTGCCACCATGGACAGGGAGGGTCAGCCCCAGCATTTT.